These T cell receptor beta chains were read from a single sample in a study of shared clonotypes between healthy human individuals. Generated by immunoSEQ multiplex PCR, the TCRdb table keeps only in-frame clones and is missing some. The table shows more than 400,000 clones, with approximately 84% occurring only once. Sequencing was performed on PBMCs. The receptors here all came from a woman in her thirties or forties in good health. Some clones in this sample may be carry-over from other donors' samples. The CDR3 runs from the conserved cysteine through the conserved F or W. D genes are given only for firm matches. Clone size appears in some rows only: once, few, many, or a class for an expanded clone.

CDR3 DNA	CDR3 protein	D gene	J gene	V gene	clone size
TGTGCCAGCAGCCGTTTACAGGGGTCCGACGAGCAGTACTTC	CASSRLQGSDEQYF	TRBD1	TRBJ2-7	TRBV7-8	once
TGTGCCAGCAGTTTGGTCGGACAGGCTCGCGGCTACACCTTC	CASSLVGQARGYTF	TRBD1	TRBJ1-2	TRBV28	.
TGCGCCAGCAGCTTGGCCGGGGGACAGGGAGGAGAGACCCAGTACTTC	CASSLAGGQGGETQYF	TRBD1	TRBJ2-5	TRBV5-1	.
TGTGCCAGTAGTATAGCGGAACGCCCAACCTACGAGCAGTACTTC	CASSIAERPTYEQYF	.	TRBJ2-7	TRBV19	.
TGTGCCAGCAGCCCCCCGGGGCTTCCCGACGAGCAGTACTTC	CASSPPGLPDEQYF	.	TRBJ2-7	TRBV7-9	.
TGCGCCAGCAGCCCTAAGCAAGAGAACACTGAAGCTTTCTTT	CASSPKQENTEAFF	.	TRBJ1-1	TRBV5-1	.
TGCGCCAGCAGCTTGGAGCCAGGGACGGCCTACAATGAGCAGTTCTTC	CASSLEPGTAYNEQFF	.	TRBJ2-1	TRBV5-1	.
TGCGCCAGCAGTTTCGGGACAGGGGATGGAGAGACCCAGTACTTC	CASSFGTGDGETQYF	TRBD1	TRBJ2-5	TRBV10-2	.
TGTGCCAGCAGCGTATTAGCGGGAGGCACCGGGGAGCTGTTTTTT	CASSVLAGGTGELFF	TRBD2	TRBJ2-2	TRBV9	.
TGTGCCAGCAGCTTAGGTCGGGCTAGCGGAACCTACGAGCAGTACTTC	CASSLGRASGTYEQYF	TRBD2	TRBJ2-7	TRBV7-8	.
TGTGCCAGCAGCTGGACAGGCTCCGGAAACACCATATATTTT	CASSWTGSGNTIYF	TRBD1	TRBJ1-3	TRBV9	.
TGTGCCAGCAGACTAGCGTTCTACAATGAGCAGTTCTTC	CASRLAFYNEQFF	TRBD2	TRBJ2-1	TRBV2	few
TGTGCCAGCAGGGGCAGGGGGTATGAAAAACTGTTTTTT	CASRGRGYEKLFF	TRBD1	TRBJ1-4	TRBV28	.
TGCAGTGCCTTTACCACCGGGGAGCTGTTTTTT	CSAFTTGELFF	.	TRBJ2-2	TRBV20-1	.
TGTGCCAGCAGCCGGCCCCCTTCCCAAGAGACCCAGTACTTC	CASSRPPSQETQYF	.	TRBJ2-5	TRBV5-4	.
TGTGCCAGCAGCGTAGCCCCCGACACTGAAGCTTTCTTT	CASSVAPDTEAFF	.	TRBJ1-1	TRBV9	.
TGTGCCAGCAGTTATCAGCCCGCGTACGAGCAGTACTTC	CASSYQPAYEQYF	.	TRBJ2-7	TRBV6-5	.
TGTGCCAGCTCCCAGGGACGGTCGAACTATGGCTACACCTTC	CASSQGRSNYGYTF	.	TRBJ1-2	TRBV18	.
TGTGCCAGCAATCTAGCAGGGAACACCGGGGAGCTGTTTTTT	CASNLAGNTGELFF	.	TRBJ2-2	TRBV2	.
TGTGCCATCAGTGGGGGTATTCAGAGTGGAGATACGCAGTATTTT	CAISGGIQSGDTQYF	.	TRBJ2-3	TRBV10-3	.
TGTGCCAGCAAGGGGACCCGAAGCTCCTACGAGCAGTACTTC	CASKGTRSSYEQYF	.	TRBJ2-7	TRBV27	once
TGTGCCAGCAGCAGACAGGGAAGAGATGAAAAACTGTTTTTT	CASSRQGRDEKLFF	TRBD1	TRBJ1-4	TRBV7-2	.
TGTGCCAGCAGCTTAGGACTAGCGGGGATCAATGAGCAGTTCTTC	CASSLGLAGINEQFF	TRBD2	TRBJ2-1	TRBV7-2	.
TGTGCCAGCAGCCCAGGCGGGAGAGGGCGAGAGACCCAGTACTTC	CASSPGGRGRETQYF	TRBD2	TRBJ2-5	TRBV7-3	.
TGTGCCAGTCACGGGACAGGGAAGGTGCCCCAGCATTTT	CASHGTGKVPQHF	TRBD1	TRBJ1-5	TRBV2	many
TGTGCCAGCAGTTCATGGACAGTCCGAACGCAGTATTTT	CASSSWTVRTQYF	.	TRBJ2-3	TRBV27	.
TGTGCCAGCAGCTTGGGGGGGGGCACTGAAGCTTTCTTT	CASSLGGGTEAFF	.	TRBJ1-1	TRBV5-4	.
TGTGCCTGGAGTTCCGGGACAGGGGCCTACGAGCAGTACTTC	CAWSSGTGAYEQYF	TRBD1	TRBJ2-7	TRBV30	.
TGTGCCAGCAGTGACTCCCCAGGGAACTCCGGGGGAACCGGGGAGCTGTTTTTT	CASSDSPGNSGGTGELFF	.	TRBJ2-2	TRBV6-4	.
TGTGCCAGCACGGGCAGCTCCAACTCTGGGGCCAACGTCCTGACTTTC	CASTGSSNSGANVLTF	.	TRBJ2-6	TRBV5-8	.
TGTGCCAGCGGGAGAGATACCTATGAGCAGTTCTTC	CASGRDTYEQFF	.	TRBJ2-1	TRBV2	.
TGTGCCAGCAGTTTACCCCGTTACTCCTACGAGCAGTACTTC	CASSLPRYSYEQYF	.	TRBJ2-7	TRBV28	once
TGCGCCAGCAGCTTCAGGGTCCAGGAGACCCAGTACTTC	CASSFRVQETQYF	.	TRBJ2-5	TRBV4-3	.
TGCGCCAGCGGAGCCCAAACAGATACGCAGTATTTT	CASGAQTDTQYF	.	TRBJ2-3	TRBV23-1	few
TGTGCCAGCAGCCTCACAGTGAGAAACACCATATATTTT	CASSLTVRNTIYF	.	TRBJ1-3	TRBV28	.